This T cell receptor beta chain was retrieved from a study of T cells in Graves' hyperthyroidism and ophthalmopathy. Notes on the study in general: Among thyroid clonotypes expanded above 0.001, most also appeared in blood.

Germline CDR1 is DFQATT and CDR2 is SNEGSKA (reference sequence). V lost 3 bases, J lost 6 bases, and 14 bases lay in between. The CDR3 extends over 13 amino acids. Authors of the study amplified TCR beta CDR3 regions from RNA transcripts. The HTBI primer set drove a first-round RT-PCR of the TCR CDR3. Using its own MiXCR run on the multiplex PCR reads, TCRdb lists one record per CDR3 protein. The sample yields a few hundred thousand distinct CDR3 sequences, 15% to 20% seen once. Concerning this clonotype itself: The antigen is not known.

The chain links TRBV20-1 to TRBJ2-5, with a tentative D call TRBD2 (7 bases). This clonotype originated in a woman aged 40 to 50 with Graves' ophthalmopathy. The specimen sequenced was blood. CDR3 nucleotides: TGCAGTGCTAGCCTCCTGGGGGGGCAGACCCAGTACTTC. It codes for CSASLLGGQTQYF.